These T cell receptor beta chains were read from a single sample in a study of blood T cell repertoires in COVID-19. Sequencing used immunoSEQ multiplex PCR; TCRdb keeps in-frame clones, though not all of them. Of about 34,000 clones detected, approximately 91% appear once; the ten largest clones hold 13%. Specimen: peripheral blood. These receptors were collected from a man aged 65-85 years with active COVID-19. Both conserved end residues are part of each CDR3. A D gene is named only where the DNA matches it firmly. Clone size, where shown, is once, few, many, or a class for clones that have expanded.

D gene,clone size,J gene,V gene,CDR3 DNA,CDR3 protein
.,.,TRBJ2-1,TRBV6-2/TRBV6-3,TGTGCCAGCAGTTACACAGGGTCCTACAATGAGCAGTTCTTC,CASSYTGSYNEQFF
.,.,TRBJ1-5,TRBV27,TGTGCCAGCAGGCGTGGGGGCTCGGGCAATCAGCCCCAGCATTTT,CASRRGGSGNQPQHF
.,once,TRBJ2-5,TRBV24-1,TGTGCCACCAGTGAGAGCGGGTTGGGCCAAGAGACCCAGTACTTC,CATSESGLGQETQYF
.,.,TRBJ2-7,TRBV2,TGTGCCAGTATAACTGAGAATATCAACTACGAGCAGTACTTC,CASITENINYEQYF
TRBD1,few,TRBJ1-1,TRBV5-5,TGTGCCAGCAGCTTAACACACAGGGGGCTGCGTGAGAACACTGAAGCTTTCTTT,CASSLTHRGLRENTEAFF
.,.,TRBJ1-1,TRBV6-5,TGTGCCAGCAGGACCGGGAGCAACACTGAAGCTTTCTTT,CASRTGSNTEAFF
TRBD1,once,TRBJ1-2,TRBV5-5,TGTGCCAGCAGCCTTGGACAGGGGATTGATGGCTACACCTTC,CASSLGQGIDGYTF
.,.,TRBJ2-3,TRBV5-1,TGCGCCAGCAGCTTCAGACAGGCAGATACGCAGTATTTT,CASSFRQADTQYF
TRBD2,.,TRBJ2-2,TRBV4-1,TGCGCCAGCAGCCAAGTAGGAACTAGCGGCGGGGAGCTGTTTTTT,CASSQVGTSGGELFF
TRBD1,once,TRBJ2-2,TRBV10-3,TGTGCCATCAGTGAGAGAGGGCAACAGGGGGCTTTCGGGGAGCTGTTTTTT,CAISERGQQGAFGELFF
TRBD2,.,TRBJ2-7,TRBV6-2/TRBV6-3,TGTGCCAGCAGTTACTTGGCGGGAGGCCCCTCCTACGAGCAGTACTTC,CASSYLAGGPSYEQYF
.,few,TRBJ1-2,TRBV9,TGTGCCAGCAGCGGGGCGGGGGTTCTGTCCTTC,CASSGAGVLSF
.,.,TRBJ1-2,TRBV6-2/TRBV6-3,TGTGCCAGCAGTTACCGCCCAGGGCCCCTCGAGGGCTACACCTTC,CASSYRPGPLEGYTF
.,.,TRBJ1-5,TRBV6-5,TGTGCCAGCAGAGAGCAGGGAAGACGGGATCAGCCCCAGCATTTT,CASREQGRRDQPQHF
TRBD2,.,TRBJ2-1,TRBV12-5,TGTGCTAGTGGCCCACGCGCCGCTAGCGGGAGGCAAAATGAGCAGTTCTTC,CASGPRAASGRQNEQFF
TRBD1,.,TRBJ1-6,TRBV11-2,TGTGCCAGCAGCTCATTCGGGACAGGGACTGACTCACCCCTCCACTTT,CASSSFGTGTDSPLHF
TRBD2,.,TRBJ2-1,TRBV11-2,TGTGCCAGCAGCTTTAGTGGGGGACTAGCGGGAGGAAATGAGCAGTTCTTC,CASSFSGGLAGGNEQFF
.,.,TRBJ1-5,TRBV6-2/TRBV6-3,TGTGCCAGCAGTTATGACAGGCCTGCGGATCAGCCCCAGCATTTT,CASSYDRPADQPQHF
.,.,TRBJ2-1,TRBV3-1/TRBV3-2,TGTGCCAGCAGCTCAAGAGCGGGTGTCTACAATGAGCAGTTCTTC,CASSSRAGVYNEQFF
TRBD1,.,TRBJ1-2,TRBV7-2,TGTGCCAGCAGCTTCGGGACAGAACTAGAAGGCTACACCTTC,CASSFGTELEGYTF
.,.,TRBJ2-5,TRBV24-1,TGTGCCACCAGTGGGACAGACCGAGCGTCCCAGTACTTC,CATSGTDRASQYF
TRBD2,.,TRBJ2-2,TRBV19,TGTGCCAGTAGCCTCGGACTAGCGGGAGGCACCGGGGAGCTGTTTTTT,CASSLGLAGGTGELFF
.,.,TRBJ1-1,TRBV19,TGTGCCAGTAGTTCAAACCCCCGCGGTGCTGAAGCTTTCTTT,CASSSNPRGAEAFF
.,.,TRBJ1-5,TRBV19,TGTGCCAGTAAGTTGGCAGATAGCAATCAGCCCCAGCATTTT,CASKLADSNQPQHF
TRBD2,.,TRBJ2-7,TRBV11-2,TGTGCCAGCAGCTTAGATTGGGTAGCGGGAGCGGTGGGGCAGTACTTC,CASSLDWVAGAVGQYF
.,.,TRBJ2-5,TRBV7-2,TGTGCCAGCAGCTTAGCGGTTAGTGGGAGGAAAGAGACCCAGTACTTC,CASSLAVSGRKETQYF
TRBD2,.,TRBJ2-3,TRBV3-1/TRBV3-2,TGTGCCAGCAGCCAAGAATGGACTAGCGAATCCCCAGGGGATACGCAGTATTTT,CASSQEWTSESPGDTQYF
.,.,TRBJ2-3,TRBV15,TGTGCCACCAGCAGAGCCCAGAGCACAGATACGCAGTATTTT,CATSRAQSTDTQYF
.,.,TRBJ2-1,TRBV24-1,TGTGCCACCAGTGATGCTCGCCTATCCTACAATGAGCAGTTCTTC,CATSDARLSYNEQFF
.,.,TRBJ2-1,TRBV18,TGTGCCAGCTCACCACCCGGTCTCCCCTACAATGAGCAGTTCTTC,CASSPPGLPYNEQFF
.,.,TRBJ2-1,TRBV24-1,TGTGCCACCAGTGATCCAGGGGTTGAGCAGTTCTTC,CATSDPGVEQFF
TRBD1,.,TRBJ2-7,TRBV5-1,TGCGCCAGCAGTCTCCTTCAGGGACAGGGGTCGGGCGAGCAGTACTTC,CASSLLQGQGSGEQYF
.,.,TRBJ1-1,TRBV4-1,TGCGCCAGCAGCCAAGCCCATGGAGACACTGAAGCTTTCTTT,CASSQAHGDTEAFF
TRBD2,few,TRBJ2-1,TRBV20-1,TGCAGTGCTAGTGGGGTTCGCGGGAGGGCCGGGAATGAGCAGTTCTTC,CSASGVRGRAGNEQFF
TRBD1,.,TRBJ1-6,TRBV4-1,TGCGCCAGCGGTCCTCCCGGGACAGGGTGGGATTCACCCCTCCACTTT,CASGPPGTGWDSPLHF
.,.,TRBJ1-1,TRBV12-3/TRBV12-4,TGTGCCAGCGGGGGCATGAACACTGAAGCTTTCTTT,CASGGMNTEAFF
TRBD2,.,TRBJ2-3,TRBV5-4,TGTGCCAGCAGCTTGGTAGTGGCGGGGGGAAGCACAGATACGCAGTATTTT,CASSLVVAGGSTDTQYF
TRBD2,.,TRBJ2-1,TRBV4-3,TGCGCCAGCAGCCCAAACCTAGCGGGAGGTAACAATGAGCAGTTCTTC,CASSPNLAGGNNEQFF
TRBD1,.,TRBJ2-2,TRBV12-5,TGTGCTAGTGGTTTGACCTTGACAGGGGGGAGGAACACCGGGGAGCTGTTTTTT,CASGLTLTGGRNTGELFF
.,.,TRBJ2-7,TRBV10-3,TGTGCCATCAACACCGCTAGCTCCTACGAGCAGTACTTC,CAINTASSYEQYF
TRBD1,once,TRBJ1-1,TRBV6-6,TGTGCCAGCAGGCCCGACAGGGCCGGCTTGAACACTGAAGCTTTCTTT,CASRPDRAGLNTEAFF